The T cell receptor beta chain described here comes from a study of identical twins. A single record per CDR3 protein comes from TCRdb applying MiXCR to the 5' RACE reads. Of around 1.7 million distinct CDR3 sequences listed, about 31% are singletons. The source of this sequence is a newborn girl in good health. The sequencing input was cord blood.

The CDR3 DNA reads TGTGCCAGCAGTTCCCTCGGGGGTACAAGGTATTTT. Protein: CASSSLGGTRYF. The chain recombines TRBV27 with TRBJ2-3; D is possibly TRBD2 (6 bases). V gave up 4 bases and J gave up 14 bases, with 16 bases separating them. Germline-derived CDR1 and CDR2 are MNHEY and SMNVEV (reference sequence). The length of the CDR3 is 12 residues.